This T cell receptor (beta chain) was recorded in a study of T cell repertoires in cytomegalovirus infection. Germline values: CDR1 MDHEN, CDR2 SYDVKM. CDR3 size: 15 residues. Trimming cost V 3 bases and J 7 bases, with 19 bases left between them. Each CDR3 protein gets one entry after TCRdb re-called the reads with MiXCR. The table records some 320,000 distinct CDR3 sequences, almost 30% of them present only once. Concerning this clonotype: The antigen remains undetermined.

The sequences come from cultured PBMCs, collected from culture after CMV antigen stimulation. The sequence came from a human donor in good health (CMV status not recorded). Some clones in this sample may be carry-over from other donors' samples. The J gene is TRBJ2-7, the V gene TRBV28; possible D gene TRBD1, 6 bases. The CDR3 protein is CASSFLGAATKEQYF. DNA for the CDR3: TGTGCCAGCAGTTTCCTGGGGGCCGCAACTAAAGAGCAGTACTTC.